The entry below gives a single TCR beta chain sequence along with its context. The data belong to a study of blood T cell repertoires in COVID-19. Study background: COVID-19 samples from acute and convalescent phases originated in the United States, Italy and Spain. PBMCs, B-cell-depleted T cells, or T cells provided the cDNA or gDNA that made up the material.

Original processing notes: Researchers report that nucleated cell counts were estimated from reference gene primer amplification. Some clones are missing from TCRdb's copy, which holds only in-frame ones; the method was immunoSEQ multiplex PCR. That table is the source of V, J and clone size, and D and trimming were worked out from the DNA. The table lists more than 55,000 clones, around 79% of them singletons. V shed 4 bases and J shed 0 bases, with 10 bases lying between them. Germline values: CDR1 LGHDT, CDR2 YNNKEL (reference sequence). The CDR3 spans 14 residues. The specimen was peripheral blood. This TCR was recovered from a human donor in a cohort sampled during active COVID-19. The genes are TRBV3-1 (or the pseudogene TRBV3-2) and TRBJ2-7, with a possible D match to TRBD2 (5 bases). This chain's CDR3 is CASSRRGSSYEQYF. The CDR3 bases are TGTGCCAGCAGCCGTCGAGGGAGCTCCTACGAGCAGTACTTC.